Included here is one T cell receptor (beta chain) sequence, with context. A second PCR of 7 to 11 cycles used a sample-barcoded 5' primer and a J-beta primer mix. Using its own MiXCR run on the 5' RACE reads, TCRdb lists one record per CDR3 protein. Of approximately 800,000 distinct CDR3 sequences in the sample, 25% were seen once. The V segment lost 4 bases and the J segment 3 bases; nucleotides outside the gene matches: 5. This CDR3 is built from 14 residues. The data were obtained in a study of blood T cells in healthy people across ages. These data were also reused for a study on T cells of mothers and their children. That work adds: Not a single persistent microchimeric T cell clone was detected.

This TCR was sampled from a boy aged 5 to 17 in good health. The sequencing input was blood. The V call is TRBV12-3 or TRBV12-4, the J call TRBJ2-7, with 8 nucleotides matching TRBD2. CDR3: CASSSGTRSYEQYF. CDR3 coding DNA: TGTGCCAGCAGTTCCGGGACTAGGAGCTACGAGCAGTACTTC.